This TCR beta chain was captured in a study of cytomegalovirus exposure and HLA in healthy donors. CDR1 is SEHNR, CDR2 FQNEAQ, per germline (reference sequence). This CDR3 has 16 residues. The junction had 10 bases not matched to a gene; V was cut back by 3 bases and J by 6 bases. Primers for the PCR totalled 60 Vbeta and 13 Jbeta. The data were produced by immunoSEQ multiplex PCR, yet TCRdb's version contains in-frame clones alone and is incomplete. The table has around 160,000 clones, around 83% seen once. Comment on this clone: What it binds is not known.

Study observations and caveats: The study recorded around 160 TCR beta chains that were cytomegalovirus-associated.

The chain combines TRBV7-9 with TRBJ2-2, with 7 nucleotides matching TRBD1. The receptor comes from a man in his forties or fifties in good health and CMV-seropositive. Sequencing used PBMCs. The CDR3 is CASSFSGTQGAGELFF. DNA of the CDR3: TGTGCCAGCAGCTTCTCCGGGACGCAGGGGGCCGGGGAGCTGTTTTTT.